This T cell receptor beta chain is drawn from a study of blood T cell repertoires in COVID-19. Across the whole study: COVID-19 samples, acute and convalescent, were from the United States, Italy and Spain. Sources were T cells, B-cell-depleted T cells, or PBMCs; the material itself was cDNA or gDNA.

The CDR3 length is 13 residues. Per germline, CDR1 MNHEY and CDR2 SVGAGI. V lost 6 bases, J lost 4 bases, and 13 bases lay in between. Method: immunoSEQ multiplex PCR; TCRdb's copy keeps in-frame clones and lacks some. The sample holds about 360,000 clones, approximately 86% seen once. A Seattle source enrolled patients during active infection and followed them longitudinally. Sequenced input: peripheral blood. The genes are TRBV6-5 and TRBJ2-7; a weak D match, TRBD2 (5 bases). The sequence was collected from a woman aged 60-70 years with COVID-19, enrolled during active disease. Here the CDR3 DNA reads TGTGCCAGCAGAACCACTAGGCTGTACGAGCAGTACTTC. It translates to CASRTTRLYEQYF.